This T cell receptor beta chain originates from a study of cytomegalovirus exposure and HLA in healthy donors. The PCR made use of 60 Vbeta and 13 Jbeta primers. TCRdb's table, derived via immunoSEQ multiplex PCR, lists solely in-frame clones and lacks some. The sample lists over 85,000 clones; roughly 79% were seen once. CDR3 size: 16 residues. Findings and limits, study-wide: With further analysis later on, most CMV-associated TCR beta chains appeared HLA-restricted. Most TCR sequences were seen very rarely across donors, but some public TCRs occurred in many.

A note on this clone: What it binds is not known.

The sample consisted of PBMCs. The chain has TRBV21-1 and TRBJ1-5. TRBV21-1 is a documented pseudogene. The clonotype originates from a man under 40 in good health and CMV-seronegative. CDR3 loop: CASSKAGTNSNQPQHF. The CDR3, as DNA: TGTGCCAGCAGCAAAGCGGGGACTAATAGCAATCAGCCCCAGCATTTT.